This T cell receptor beta chain is from a study of blood T cell repertoires in COVID-19. Across the study: Sample material is recorded as cDNA or gDNA derived from T cells, B-cell-depleted T cells, or PBMCs.

Generated by immunoSEQ multiplex PCR, the TCRdb table keeps only in-frame clones and is missing some. The sample has 200,000 to 300,000 clones, approximately 85% seen once. CDR1 LGHNA and CDR2 YSLEER come from the germline V gene. The CDR3 has 12 residues. Losses at the gene ends were 2 bases for V and 10 bases for J; bases not matched to a gene: 4. Sequenced sample: peripheral blood. This sequence joins TRBV4-3 and TRBJ1-1; the match to TRBD1 covers 7 bases. The clonotype comes from a woman aged 80 or over with COVID-19, enrolled during active disease. CDR3 DNA sequence: TGCGCCAGCAGCCAACCACAGGGGATAGCTTTCTTT. Its translation: CASSQPQGIAFF.